The source of this T cell receptor beta chain is a study of T cell responses to AZD1222 COVID-19 vaccine (dated by TCRdb to the early 2020s). About the investigation overall: TCR sequencing was performed for roughly 240 trial participants, of whom 200 to 210 were given two doses of AZD1222 and some 26 were given two doses of MenACWY control vaccine. Enrollment into the trials was organized by age into subgroups of 18-55, 56-69 and 70-plus years, and those subgroups contained roughly 150, 30 and 60 TCR-sequenced participants, respectively. What the work shows at the level of the full study, not this receptor alone: Because no day 14 peak-response samples were available, the repertoires could be characterized only after the peak T cell response. Reportedly, almost half of the unique spike-specific TCRs recognized epitopes lying outside the regions that are mutated in the B.1.351 and B.1.1.7 variants. In the small 56-69-year group, the increase in depth fell short of significance, most likely because of low power. Conclusions about previously exposed vaccinees are limited because only six or seven AZD1222 recipients were SARS-CoV-2 seropositive at baseline. Spike-specific TCR breadth and depth rose significantly after two AZD1222 doses compared with day 0 and with MenACWY recipients. The vaccine-associated CD4 TCRs covered the entire spike protein, and the dominant responses fell in regions 160-218 and 743-854. Participants were mostly white British, with more females than males. The authors suggested clonal diversity may have been underestimated.

The CDR3 holds 12 amino acids from the cysteine to the phenylalanine. The only DNA kept is the CDR3, 36 bases in frame from the first base. CDR1 and CDR2 are read off the germline V gene as MNHEY and SVGAGI. V sheds 6 bases and J sheds 8 bases, leaving 13 bases between their ends. A remark on this clone: Which antigen it targets is not known. Within one base of it there is no much larger clone, and no base qualities were kept.

Reading the label with the study, this specimen's time point is: baseline before first vaccination. The treatment or condition label here, explained by the study, means: meningococcal conjugate vaccine given as trial control. Vaccinee samples came from UK trials COV001 and COV002, including a single-blind randomized controlled phase 2/3 trial of AZD1222 (ChAdOx1 nCoV-19) in healthy adults. Trial participant PBMC samples were collected at day 0 and day 28 after the second dose for TCRbeta chain sequencing. The CDR3 regions of human TCRbeta chains were analyzed by immunosequencing. Concerning the study's data processing: TCRs in the repertoires were matched against a reference library of SARS-CoV-2-specific TCRs that had been generated with the MIRA antigen-specificity platform. Breadth was defined as the fraction of unique TCRs that were SARS-CoV-2-associated. Depth was defined as the fraction of total T cells that were SARS-CoV-2-associated. Using the MIRA data, every spike-specific TCR was mapped to the spike region that the TCR reacted to and assigned to either a CD4 or a CD8 class. Log10-transformed breadth and depth values were compared by one-way ANOVA with Sidak's multiple comparisons tests. TCRdb took this table from immuneACCESS and kept in-frame rearrangements with V and J called. Such tables lack part of the clones; where checked against another copy, unresolved V genes explain under half of the gap, and the rest is unexplained. That table supplies the V and J calls and clone size; D and trimming were determined from the DNA. The sample table holds some 100,000 clones, of which 80% to 90% were seen once. The ten most abundant clones make up 4% to 5% of the sample.

The sequencing here drew on peripheral blood, taken on day 0 of MenACWY control vaccination. The clonotype was recovered from an adult in good health. Recombination joined TRBV6-5 with TRBJ1-2; D gene: possibly TRBD1, on 5 matching bases. The DNA sequence follows: TGTGCCAGCAGCTATGTCCGGGGGGGCTACACCTTC. Translated, it reads CASSYVRGGYTF.